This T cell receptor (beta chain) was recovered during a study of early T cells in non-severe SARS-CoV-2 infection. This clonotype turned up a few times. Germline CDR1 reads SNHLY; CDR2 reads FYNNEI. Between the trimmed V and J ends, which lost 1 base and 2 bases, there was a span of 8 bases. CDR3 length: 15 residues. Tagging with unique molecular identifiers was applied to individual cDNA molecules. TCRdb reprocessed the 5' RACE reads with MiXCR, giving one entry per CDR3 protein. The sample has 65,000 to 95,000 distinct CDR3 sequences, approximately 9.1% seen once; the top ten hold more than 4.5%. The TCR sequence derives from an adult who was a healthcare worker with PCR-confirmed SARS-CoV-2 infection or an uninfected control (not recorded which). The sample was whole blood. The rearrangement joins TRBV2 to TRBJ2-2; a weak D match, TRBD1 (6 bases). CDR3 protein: CASSEVGGNTGELFF. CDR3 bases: TGTGCCAGCAGTGAAGTAGGGGGTAACACCGGGGAGCTGTTTTTT.